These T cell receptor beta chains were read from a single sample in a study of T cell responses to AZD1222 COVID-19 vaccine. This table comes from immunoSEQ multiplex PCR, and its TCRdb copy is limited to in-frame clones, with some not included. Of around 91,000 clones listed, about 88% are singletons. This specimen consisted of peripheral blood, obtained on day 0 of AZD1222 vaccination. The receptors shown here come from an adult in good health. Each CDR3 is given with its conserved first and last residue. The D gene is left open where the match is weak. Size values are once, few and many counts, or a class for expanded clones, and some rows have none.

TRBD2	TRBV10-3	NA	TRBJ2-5	TGTGCCATCGGGGGGGTTCCGGAGACCCAGTACTTC	CAIGGVPETQYF
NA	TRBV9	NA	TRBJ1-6	TGTGCCAGCAGCGTAGACAATAATTCACCCCTCCACTTT	CASSVDNNSPLHF
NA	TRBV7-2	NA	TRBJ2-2	TGTGCCAGCAGCCCGACCCCAGAAAACACCGGGGAGCTGTTTTTT	CASSPTPENTGELFF
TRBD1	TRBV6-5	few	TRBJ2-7	TGTGCCAGCAGTTACTCGATGGGACAGGGGACCTACGAGCAGTACTTC	CASSYSMGQGTYEQYF
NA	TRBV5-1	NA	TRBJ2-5	TGCGCCAGCAGCTTGGATCCGGGAGTGGAGACCCAGTACTTC	CASSLDPGVETQYF
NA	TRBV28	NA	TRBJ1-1	TGTGCCAGCAGTTTCGGGCAGGCCTCTCCTCAAGCTTTCTTT	CASSFGQASPQAFF
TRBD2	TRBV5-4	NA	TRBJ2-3	TGTGCCAGCAGCCTAGCGGGGGGCCTTAGCACAGATACGCAGTATTTT	CASSLAGGLSTDTQYF
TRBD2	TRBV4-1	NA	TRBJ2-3	TGCGCCAGCAGCCAAGGAGGGTCGCGGGGGGTCGCCCCGACGCAGTATTTT	CASSQGGSRGVAPTQYF
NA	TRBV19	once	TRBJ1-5	TGTGCCAGTAGTATCCGAGGTCTAAATAGCAATCAGCCCCAGCATTTT	CASSIRGLNSNQPQHF
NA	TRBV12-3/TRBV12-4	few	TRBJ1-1	TGTGCCAGCAGTTTACGATTAGACACTGAAGCTTTCTTT	CASSLRLDTEAFF
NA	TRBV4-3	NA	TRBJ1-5	TGCGCCAGCAGCCAAGATCAACAGGGACAACAGCCCCAGCATTTT	CASSQDQQGQQPQHF
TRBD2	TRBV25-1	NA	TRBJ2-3	TGTGCCAGTTTAGCGGGAGACACAGATACGCAGTATTTT	CASLAGDTDTQYF
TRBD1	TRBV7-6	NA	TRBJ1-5	TGTGCCAGCAGCCTTGACAGGGCTCAGCCCCAGCATTTT	CASSLDRAQPQHF
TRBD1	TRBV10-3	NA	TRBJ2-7	TGTGCCATCAGTGTCGACAGGGAGCGTAACGAGCAGTACTTC	CAISVDRERNEQYF
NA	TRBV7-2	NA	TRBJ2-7	TGTGCCAGCAGCTTAGGGTCCATCCTCCGGGGAGAGCAGTACTTC	CASSLGSILRGEQYF
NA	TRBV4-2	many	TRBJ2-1	TGTGCCAGCAGCCAATCAGGGAGCCGAGTTGGCTACAATGAGCAGTTCTTC	CASSQSGSRVGYNEQFF
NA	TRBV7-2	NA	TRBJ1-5	TGTGCCAGCAGCTATACCTCCGTTCAGCCCCAGCATTTT	CASSYTSVQPQHF
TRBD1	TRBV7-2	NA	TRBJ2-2	TGTGCCAGCAGCTCACTACAGGGGTCCACCGGGGAGCTGTTTTTT	CASSSLQGSTGELFF
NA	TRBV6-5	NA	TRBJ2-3	TGTGCCAGCAGTTACTCGAGTTCGCCAGATACGCAGTATTTT	CASSYSSSPDTQYF
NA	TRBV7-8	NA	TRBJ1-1	TGTGCCAGCAGCTTAGTTGCGGGGGCCAATGAAGCTTTCTTT	CASSLVAGANEAFF
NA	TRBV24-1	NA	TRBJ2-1	TGTGCCACCAGTGATGCCCGGGCGGCCCTCTCCTACAATGAGCAGTTCTTC	CATSDARAALSYNEQFF
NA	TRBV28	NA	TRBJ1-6	TGTGCCAGCAGGGGGGACACTTCACCCCTCCACTTT	CASRGDTSPLHF
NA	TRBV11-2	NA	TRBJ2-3	TGTGCCAGCAGCCCCAACGCCTTAATCACAGATACGCAGTATTTT	CASSPNALITDTQYF
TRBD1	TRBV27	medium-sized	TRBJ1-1	TGTGCCAGCAGTTTAACACAGGGGGCGAACACTGAAGCTTTCTTT	CASSLTQGANTEAFF
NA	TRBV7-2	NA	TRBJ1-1	TGTGCCAGCAGCTTAGTTCTGGGGATCACTGAAGCTTTCTTT	CASSLVLGITEAFF
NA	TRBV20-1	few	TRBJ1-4	TGCAGTGCTAGTTTCCGGACAGCGGAGGAAAAACTGTTTTTT	CSASFRTAEEKLFF
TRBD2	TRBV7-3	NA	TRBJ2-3	TGTGCCAGCAGCTTAACGGGACTAGCGGGGGTCCAGGATACGCAGTATTTT	CASSLTGLAGVQDTQYF
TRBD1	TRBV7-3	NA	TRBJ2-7	TGTGCCAGCAGCTTAGAGGGGACAGGGGCTGGCGAGCAGTACTTC	CASSLEGTGAGEQYF
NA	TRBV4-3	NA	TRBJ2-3	TGCGCCAGCAGCCAAGGAAAGGCTAGCTCTCGAGATACGCAGTATTTT	CASSQGKASSRDTQYF
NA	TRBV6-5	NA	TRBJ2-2	TGTGCCAGCAGTTTTCGTGGGCCCAGGACCGGGGAGCTGTTTTTT	CASSFRGPRTGELFF
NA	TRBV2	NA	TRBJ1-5	TGTGCCAGCGCGGGGACTTATAGCAATCAGCCCCAGCATTTT	CASAGTYSNQPQHF
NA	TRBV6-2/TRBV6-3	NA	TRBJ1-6	TGTGCCAGCAGTAGGGGCGGGGTTGGATCACCCCTCCACTTT	CASSRGGVGSPLHF
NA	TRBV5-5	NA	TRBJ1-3	TGTGCCAGCAGCTTGGTCCAGATTGCTGGAAACACCATATATTTT	CASSLVQIAGNTIYF
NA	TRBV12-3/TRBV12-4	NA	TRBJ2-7	TGTGCCAGCAGCCCACAGATCTACGAGCAGTACTTC	CASSPQIYEQYF
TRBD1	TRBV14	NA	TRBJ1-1	TGTGCCAGCAGCCAAGAGTGGACAGGGCGTACTGAAGCTTTCTTT	CASSQEWTGRTEAFF
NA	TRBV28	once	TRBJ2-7	TGTGCCAGCACCTCTCCCGCAGTCTACGAGCAGTACTTC	CASTSPAVYEQYF
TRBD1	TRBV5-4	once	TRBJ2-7	TGTGCCAGCAGCCTGGGACAGGTCTACGAGCAGTACTTC	CASSLGQVYEQYF
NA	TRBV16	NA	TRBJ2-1	TGTGCCAGCAGCCAATCGGGCAGGGGCCGGGACAATGAGCAGTTCTTC	CASSQSGRGRDNEQFF
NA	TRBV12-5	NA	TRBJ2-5	TGTGCTAGTGGCCGTGACGGGTGGGGGACCCAGTACTTC	CASGRDGWGTQYF
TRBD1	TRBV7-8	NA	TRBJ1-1	TGTGCCAGCAGCCGGGACAGGCGTAATGAAGCTTTCTTT	CASSRDRRNEAFF
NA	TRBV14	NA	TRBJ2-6	TGTGCCAGCAGCCAAGCAGGGGCCAACGTCCTGACTTTC	CASSQAGANVLTF
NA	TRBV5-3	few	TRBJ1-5	TGTGCCAGAAGCTTGGGGGTACATAGCAATCAGCCCCAGCATTTT	CARSLGVHSNQPQHF
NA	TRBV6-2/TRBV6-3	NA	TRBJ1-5	TGTGCCAGCAGTAGTTACCCCCCGGGACCCTGGAGCAATCAGCCCCAGCATTTT	CASSSYPPGPWSNQPQHF
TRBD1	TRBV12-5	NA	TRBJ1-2	TGTGCTAGTGGTTTGGTAGCCCAGGGGGAGTATGACTACACCTTC	CASGLVAQGEYDYTF
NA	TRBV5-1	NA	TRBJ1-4	TGCGCCAGCAGCTTGTCGGGTACAACTAATGAAAAACTGTTTTTT	CASSLSGTTNEKLFF
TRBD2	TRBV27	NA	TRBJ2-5	TGTGCCAGCAGTCGACAGGGACTAGCGGGAGGGGGACCCCAGAAGACCCAGTACTTC	CASSRQGLAGGGPQKTQYF
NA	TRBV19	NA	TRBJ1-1	TGTGCCAGTAGTAGATCGATATTTACTGAAGCTTTCTTT	CASSRSIFTEAFF
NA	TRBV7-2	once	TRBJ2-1	TGTGCCAGCAGCGGATATGGAGGCGGGGCGGCCTACAATGAGCAGTTCTTC	CASSGYGGGAAYNEQFF
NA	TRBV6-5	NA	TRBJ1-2	TGTGCCAGCAGCCCCGACGGGAACTATGGCTACACCTTC	CASSPDGNYGYTF
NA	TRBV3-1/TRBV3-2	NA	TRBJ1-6	TGTGCCAGCAGCCAAGCAGGGGCCCGGGCCCTCCACTTT	CASSQAGARALHF